This T cell receptor beta chain originates from a study of blood T cell repertoires in COVID-19. Methods used by the authors: Researchers report that nucleated cell counts were estimated from reference gene primer amplification. The repertoire was sequenced with immunoSEQ multiplex PCR; TCRdb's copy has only in-frame clones and lacks some. Clonal size and the V and J genes are those of that table, whereas D and trimming came from the DNA. The table has over 85,000 clones, nearly 80% seen once; the top ten hold approximately 16%. Germline lookup yields CDR1 SGHRS and CDR2 YFSETQ. CDR3 length: 15 residues. Trimming stripped 2 bases from V and 0 bases from J, with 11 bases between.

The genes are TRBV5-1 and TRBJ1-1, with D unresolved. The sequencing sample was made of peripheral blood. The sequence derives from an elderly woman with active or convalescent COVID-19. Here the CDR3 reads CASSFQEQMNTEAFF. Written as DNA, the CDR3 is TGCGCCAGCAGCTTTCAAGAGCAAATGAACACTGAAGCTTTCTTT.